The subject of this entry is one T cell receptor (beta chain). What it binds is not known. CDR3 length: 14 amino acids. Trimming shortened V by 9 bases and J by 3 bases, and 15 bases separated the two germline ends. The V gene's germline CDR1 is KGHDR and CDR2 SFDVKD. These data are taken from a study of T cell repertoires in cytomegalovirus infection. Study overall: Recently identified HLA-C-restricted CMV epitopes were used, and well-studied HLA-B-restricted CMV epitopes were used as well. Study-wide results and caveats: HLA-C-restricted CMV clonotypes gave the most frequent clonotype in two of eight donors.

TCRdb reprocessed the reads via MiXCR and lists one record per CDR3 protein. Altogether approximately 590,000 distinct CDR3 sequences are present, about 40% being singletons, with the ten largest covering about 48%. J is TRBJ2-3 and V is TRBV24-1; D possibly corresponds to TRBD1 (7 bases). This material consisted of cultured PBMCs, taken from culture after CMV antigen stimulation. The clonotype was recovered from a human donor in good health (CMV status not recorded). Some clones in this sample may be carry-over from other donors' samples. The CDR3 loop is CATGGGAGTDTQYF. DNA for the CDR3: TGTGCCACCGGAGGGGGCGCGGGGACAGATACGCAGTATTTT.